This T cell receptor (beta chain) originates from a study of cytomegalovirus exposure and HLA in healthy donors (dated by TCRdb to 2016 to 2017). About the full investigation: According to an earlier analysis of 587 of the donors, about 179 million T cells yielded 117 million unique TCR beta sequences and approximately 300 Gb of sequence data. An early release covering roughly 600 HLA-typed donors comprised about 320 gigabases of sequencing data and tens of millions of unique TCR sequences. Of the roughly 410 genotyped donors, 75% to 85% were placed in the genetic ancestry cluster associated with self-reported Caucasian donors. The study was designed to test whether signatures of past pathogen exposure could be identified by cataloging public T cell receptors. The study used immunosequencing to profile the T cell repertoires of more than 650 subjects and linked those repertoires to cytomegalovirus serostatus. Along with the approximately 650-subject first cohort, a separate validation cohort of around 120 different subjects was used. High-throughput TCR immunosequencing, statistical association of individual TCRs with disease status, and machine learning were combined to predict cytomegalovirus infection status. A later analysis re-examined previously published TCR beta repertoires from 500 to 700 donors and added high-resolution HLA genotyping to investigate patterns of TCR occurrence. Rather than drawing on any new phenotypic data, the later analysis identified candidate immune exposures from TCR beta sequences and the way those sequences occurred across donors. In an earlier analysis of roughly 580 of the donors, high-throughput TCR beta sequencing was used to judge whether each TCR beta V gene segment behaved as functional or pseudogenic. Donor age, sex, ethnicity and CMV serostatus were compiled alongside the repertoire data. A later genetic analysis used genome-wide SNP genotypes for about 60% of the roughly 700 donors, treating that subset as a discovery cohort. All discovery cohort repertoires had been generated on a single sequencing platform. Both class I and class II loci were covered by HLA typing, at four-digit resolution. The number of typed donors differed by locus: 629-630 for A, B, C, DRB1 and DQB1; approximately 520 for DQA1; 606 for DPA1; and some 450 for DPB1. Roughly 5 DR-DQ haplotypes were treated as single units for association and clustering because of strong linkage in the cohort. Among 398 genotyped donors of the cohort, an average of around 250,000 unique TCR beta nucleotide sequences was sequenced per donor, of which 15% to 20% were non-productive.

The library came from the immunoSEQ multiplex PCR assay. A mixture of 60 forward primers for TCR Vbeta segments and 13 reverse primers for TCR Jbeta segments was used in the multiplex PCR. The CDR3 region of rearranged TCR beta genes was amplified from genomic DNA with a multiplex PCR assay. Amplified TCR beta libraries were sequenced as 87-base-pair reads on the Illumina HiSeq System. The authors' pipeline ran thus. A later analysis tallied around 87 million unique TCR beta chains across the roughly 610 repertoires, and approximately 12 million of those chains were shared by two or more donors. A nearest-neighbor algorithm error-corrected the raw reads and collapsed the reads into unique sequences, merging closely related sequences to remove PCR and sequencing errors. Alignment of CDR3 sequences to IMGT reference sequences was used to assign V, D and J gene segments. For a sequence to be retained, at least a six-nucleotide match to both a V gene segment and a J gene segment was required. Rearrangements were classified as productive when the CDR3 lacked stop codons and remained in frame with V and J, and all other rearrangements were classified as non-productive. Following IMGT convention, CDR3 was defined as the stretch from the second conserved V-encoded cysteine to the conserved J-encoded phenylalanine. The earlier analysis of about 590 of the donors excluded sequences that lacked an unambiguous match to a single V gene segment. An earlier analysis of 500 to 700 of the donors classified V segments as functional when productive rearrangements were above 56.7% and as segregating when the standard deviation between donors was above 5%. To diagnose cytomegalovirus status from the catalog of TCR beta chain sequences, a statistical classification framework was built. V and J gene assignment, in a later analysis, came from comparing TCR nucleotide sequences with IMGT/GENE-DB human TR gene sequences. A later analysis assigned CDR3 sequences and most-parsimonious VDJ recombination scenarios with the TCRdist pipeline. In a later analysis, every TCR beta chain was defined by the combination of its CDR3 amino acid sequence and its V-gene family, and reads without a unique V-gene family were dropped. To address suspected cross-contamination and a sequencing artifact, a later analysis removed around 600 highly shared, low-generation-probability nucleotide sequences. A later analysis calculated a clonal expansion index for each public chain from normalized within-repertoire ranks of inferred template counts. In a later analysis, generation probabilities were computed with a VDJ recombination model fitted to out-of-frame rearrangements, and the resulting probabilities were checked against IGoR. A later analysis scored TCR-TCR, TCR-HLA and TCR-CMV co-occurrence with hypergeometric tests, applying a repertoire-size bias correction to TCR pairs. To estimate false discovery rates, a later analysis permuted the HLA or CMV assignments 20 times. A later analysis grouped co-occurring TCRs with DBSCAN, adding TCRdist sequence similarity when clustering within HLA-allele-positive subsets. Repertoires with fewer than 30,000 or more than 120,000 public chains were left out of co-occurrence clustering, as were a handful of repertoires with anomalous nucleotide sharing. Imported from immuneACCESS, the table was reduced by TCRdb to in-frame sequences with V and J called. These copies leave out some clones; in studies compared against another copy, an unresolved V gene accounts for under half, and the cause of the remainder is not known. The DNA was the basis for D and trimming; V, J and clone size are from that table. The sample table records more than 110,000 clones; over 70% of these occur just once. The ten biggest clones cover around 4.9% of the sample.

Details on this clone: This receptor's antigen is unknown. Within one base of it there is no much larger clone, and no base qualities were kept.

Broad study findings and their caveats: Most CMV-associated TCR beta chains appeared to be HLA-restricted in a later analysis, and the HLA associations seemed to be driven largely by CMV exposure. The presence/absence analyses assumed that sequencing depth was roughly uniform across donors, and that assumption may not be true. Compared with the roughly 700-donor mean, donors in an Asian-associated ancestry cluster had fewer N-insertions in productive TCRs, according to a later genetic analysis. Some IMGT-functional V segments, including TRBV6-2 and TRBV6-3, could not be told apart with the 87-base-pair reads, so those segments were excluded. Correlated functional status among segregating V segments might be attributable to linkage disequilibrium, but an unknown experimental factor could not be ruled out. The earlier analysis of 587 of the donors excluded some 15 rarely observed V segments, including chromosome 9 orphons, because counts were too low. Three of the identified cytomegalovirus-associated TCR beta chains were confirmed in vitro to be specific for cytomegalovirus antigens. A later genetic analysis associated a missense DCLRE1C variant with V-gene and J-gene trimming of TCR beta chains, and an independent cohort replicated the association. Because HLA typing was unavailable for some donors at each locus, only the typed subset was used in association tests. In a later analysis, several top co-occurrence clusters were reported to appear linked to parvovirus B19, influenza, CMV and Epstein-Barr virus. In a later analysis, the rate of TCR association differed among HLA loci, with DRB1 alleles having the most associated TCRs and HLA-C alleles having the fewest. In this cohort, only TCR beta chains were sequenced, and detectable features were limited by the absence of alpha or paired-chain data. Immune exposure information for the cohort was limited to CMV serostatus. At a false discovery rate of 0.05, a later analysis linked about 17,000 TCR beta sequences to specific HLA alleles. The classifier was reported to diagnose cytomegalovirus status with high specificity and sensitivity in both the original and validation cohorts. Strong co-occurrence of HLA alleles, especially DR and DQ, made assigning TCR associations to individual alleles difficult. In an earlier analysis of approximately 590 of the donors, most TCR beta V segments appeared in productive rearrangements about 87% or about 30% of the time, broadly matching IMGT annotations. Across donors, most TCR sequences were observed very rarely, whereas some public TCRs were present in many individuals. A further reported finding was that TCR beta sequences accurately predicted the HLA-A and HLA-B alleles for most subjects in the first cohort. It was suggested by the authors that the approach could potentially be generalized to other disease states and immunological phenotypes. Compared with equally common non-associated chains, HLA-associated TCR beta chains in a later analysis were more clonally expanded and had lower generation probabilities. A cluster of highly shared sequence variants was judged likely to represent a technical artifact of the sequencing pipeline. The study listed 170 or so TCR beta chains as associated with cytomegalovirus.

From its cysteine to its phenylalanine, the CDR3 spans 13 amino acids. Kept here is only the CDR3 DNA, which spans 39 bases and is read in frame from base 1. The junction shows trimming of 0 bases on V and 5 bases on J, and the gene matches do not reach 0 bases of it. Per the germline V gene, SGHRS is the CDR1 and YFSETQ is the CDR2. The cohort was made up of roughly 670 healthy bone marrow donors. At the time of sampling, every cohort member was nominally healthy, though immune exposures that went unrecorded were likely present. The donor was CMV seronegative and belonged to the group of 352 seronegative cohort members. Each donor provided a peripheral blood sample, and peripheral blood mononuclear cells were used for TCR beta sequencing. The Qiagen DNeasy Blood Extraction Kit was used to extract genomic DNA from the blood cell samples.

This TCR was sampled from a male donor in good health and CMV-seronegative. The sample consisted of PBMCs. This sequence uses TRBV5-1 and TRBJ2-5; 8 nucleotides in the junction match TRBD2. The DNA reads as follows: TGCGCCAGCAGCTTGGCGGGAGGGGAGACCCAGTACTTC. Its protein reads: CASSLAGGETQYF.